This T cell receptor (beta chain) emerged from a study of cytomegalovirus exposure and HLA in healthy donors. In the PCR, 60 Vbeta and 13 Jbeta primers were used. The data were produced by immunoSEQ multiplex PCR, yet TCRdb's version contains in-frame clones alone and is incomplete. The sample contains 130,000 or so clones, 75% to 90% of which appear only once. Regarding this clone: Its antigen is still unknown.

The V segment lost 1 base and the J segment 2 bases; nucleotides outside the gene matches: 12. CDR1 and CDR2 (germline): KGHSH, LQKENI. The CDR3 is made up of 18 amino acids. Study-level results: A reported reduction in N-insertions relative to the approximately 600-donor mean was seen in an Asian-associated ancestry cluster in a later analysis. Most TCR sequences were uncommon, yet certain public TCRs appeared in many donors.

This clonotype originated in a man in his thirties or forties in good health and CMV-seronegative. V is TRBV18 and J is TRBJ2-7, with 9 bases aligning to TRBD1. The source material was PBMCs. The CDR3 DNA reads TGTGCCAGCTCACCACTTGAGGGACAGGGTGAAGAAGCCTACGAGCAGTACTTC. This encodes CASSPLEGQGEEAYEQYF.